This T cell receptor (beta chain) derives from a study of identical twins. About this clonotype itself: Its cognate antigen is unknown.

Only healthy Caucasians were included as donors. TCRdb itself ran the 5' RACE reads through MiXCR, one entry per CDR3 protein. The sample has around 490,000 distinct CDR3 sequences, 13% to 15% seen once; the top ten hold around 0.98%. Germline V gene sequence: CDR1 DFQATT, CDR2 SNEGSKA (reference sequence). The ends were cut back, 4 bases at V and 9 bases at J, with 10 bases in the middle. CDR3 size: 11 residues. Study outcomes and limitations: The study found excess low generation probability among twin-shared out-of-frame alpha sequences. Cross-sectional statistical analysis, not tracking of the same donors, underpinned the conclusions.

In addition, the sample was reused for a study of yellow fever vaccine responses in identical twins.

This sequence was found in a woman younger than 35 in good health. The material sequenced was CD4+ T cells sorted from blood. The chain combines TRBV20-1 with TRBJ2-1; D uncertain. This chain's CDR3 is CSAKRSAEQFF. The CDR3, as DNA: TGCAGTGCTAAGAGGTCGGCTGAGCAGTTCTTC.